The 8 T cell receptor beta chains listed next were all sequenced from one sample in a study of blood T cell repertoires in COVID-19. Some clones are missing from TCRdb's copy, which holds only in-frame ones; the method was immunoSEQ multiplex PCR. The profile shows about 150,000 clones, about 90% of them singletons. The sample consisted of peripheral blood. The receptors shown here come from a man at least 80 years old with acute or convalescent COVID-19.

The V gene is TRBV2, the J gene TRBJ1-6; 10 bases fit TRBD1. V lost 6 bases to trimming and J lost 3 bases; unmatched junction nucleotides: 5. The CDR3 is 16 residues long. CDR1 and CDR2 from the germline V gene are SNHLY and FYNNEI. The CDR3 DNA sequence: TGTGCCAGCAGCGGGGGACAGGGGATCTATAATTCACCCCTCCACTTT. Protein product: CASSGGQGIYNSPLHF.

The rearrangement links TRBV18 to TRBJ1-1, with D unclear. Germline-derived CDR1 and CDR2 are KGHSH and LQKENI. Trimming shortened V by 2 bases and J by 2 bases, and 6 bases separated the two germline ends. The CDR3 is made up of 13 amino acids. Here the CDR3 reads CASSPAENTEAFF. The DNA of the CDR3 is TGTGCCAGCTCACCAGCAGAAAACACTGAAGCTTTCTTT.

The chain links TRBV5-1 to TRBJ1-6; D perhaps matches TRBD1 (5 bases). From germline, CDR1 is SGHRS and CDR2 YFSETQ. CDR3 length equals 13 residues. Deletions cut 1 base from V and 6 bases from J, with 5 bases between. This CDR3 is CASSLQGNSPLHF. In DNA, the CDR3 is TGCGCCAGCAGCTTGCAGGGTAATTCACCCCTCCACTTT.

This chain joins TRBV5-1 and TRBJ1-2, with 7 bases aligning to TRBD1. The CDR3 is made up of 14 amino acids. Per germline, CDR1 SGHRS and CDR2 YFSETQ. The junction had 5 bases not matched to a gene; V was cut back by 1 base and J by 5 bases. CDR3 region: CASSLNTGDYGYTF. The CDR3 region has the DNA TGCGCCAGCAGCTTGAATACAGGGGATTATGGCTACACCTTC. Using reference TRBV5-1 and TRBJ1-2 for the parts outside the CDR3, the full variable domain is KAGVTQTPRYLIKTRGQQVTLSCSPISGHRSVSWYQQTPGQGLQFLFEYFSETQRNKGNFPGRFSGRQFSNSRSEMNVSTLELGDSALYLCASSLNTGDYGYTFGSGTRLTVV.

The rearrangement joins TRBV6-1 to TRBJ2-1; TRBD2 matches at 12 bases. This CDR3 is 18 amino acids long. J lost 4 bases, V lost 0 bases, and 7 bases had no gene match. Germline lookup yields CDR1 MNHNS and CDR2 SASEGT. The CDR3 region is CASSEAILTSGGYNEQFF. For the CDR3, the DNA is TGTGCCAGCAGTGAAGCCATTTTGACTAGCGGGGGATACAATGAGCAGTTCTTC.

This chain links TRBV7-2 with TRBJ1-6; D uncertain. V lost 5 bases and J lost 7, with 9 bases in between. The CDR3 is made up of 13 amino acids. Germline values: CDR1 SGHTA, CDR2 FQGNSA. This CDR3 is CASSIAGNSPLHF. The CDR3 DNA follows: TGTGCCAGCAGCATTGCGGGGAATTCACCCCTCCACTTT. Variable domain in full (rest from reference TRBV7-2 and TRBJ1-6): GAGVSQSPSNKVTEKGKDVELRCDPISGHTALYWYRQSLGQGLEFLIYFQGNSAPDKSGLPSDRFSAERTGGSVSTLTIQRTQQEDSAVYLCASSIAGNSPLHFGNGTRLTVT.

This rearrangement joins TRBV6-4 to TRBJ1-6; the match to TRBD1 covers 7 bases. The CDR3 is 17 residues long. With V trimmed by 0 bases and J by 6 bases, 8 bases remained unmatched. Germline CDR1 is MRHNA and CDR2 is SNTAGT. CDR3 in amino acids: CASSDSSLGQPNSPLHF. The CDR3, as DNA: TGTGCCAGCAGTGACTCGAGCTTGGGACAGCCTAATTCACCCCTCCACTTT.

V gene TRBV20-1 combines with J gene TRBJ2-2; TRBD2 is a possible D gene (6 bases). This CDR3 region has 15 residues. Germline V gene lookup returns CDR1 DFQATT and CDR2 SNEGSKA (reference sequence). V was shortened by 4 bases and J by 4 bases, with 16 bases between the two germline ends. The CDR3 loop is CSATDGRRGTGELFF. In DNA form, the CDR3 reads TGCAGTGCTACTGACGGACGGAGGGGCACCGGGGAGCTGTTTTTT.